Given below is one T cell receptor beta chain in context. The data stem from a study of shared T cell receptors in the human thymus. Assay: immunoSEQ multiplex PCR; the TCRdb copy retains only in-frame clones and omits some. The sample has roughly 500,000 clones, around 78% seen once; the top ten hold roughly 0.013%. This CDR3 is 18 amino acids long. J lost 2 bases, V lost 0 bases, and 10 bases had no gene match. The germline V gene has CDR1 LGHNA and CDR2 YNFKEQ. These sequences were also reported in another study, on human thymus T cells.

Sequencing was carried out using thymocytes. J is TRBJ2-3 and V is TRBV4-2; TRBD2 agrees at 8 bases. The source of this sequence is a boy younger than two with a congenital heart defect. The CDR3 DNA reads TGTGCCAGCAGCCAAGATTCTAAGTTAGCGGGACCCACAGATACGCAGTATTTT. Translating gives CASSQDSKLAGPTDTQYF.